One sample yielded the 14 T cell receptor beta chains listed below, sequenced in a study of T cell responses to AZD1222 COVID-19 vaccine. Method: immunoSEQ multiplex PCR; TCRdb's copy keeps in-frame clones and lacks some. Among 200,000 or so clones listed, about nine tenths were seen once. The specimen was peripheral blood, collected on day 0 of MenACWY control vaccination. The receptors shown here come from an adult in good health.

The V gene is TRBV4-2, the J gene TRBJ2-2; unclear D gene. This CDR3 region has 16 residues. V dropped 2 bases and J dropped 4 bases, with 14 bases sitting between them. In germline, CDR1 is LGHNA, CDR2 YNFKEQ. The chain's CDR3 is CASSQILEWSTGELFF. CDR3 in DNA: TGTGCCAGCAGCCAAATTCTAGAGTGGTCCACCGGGGAGCTGTTTTTT.

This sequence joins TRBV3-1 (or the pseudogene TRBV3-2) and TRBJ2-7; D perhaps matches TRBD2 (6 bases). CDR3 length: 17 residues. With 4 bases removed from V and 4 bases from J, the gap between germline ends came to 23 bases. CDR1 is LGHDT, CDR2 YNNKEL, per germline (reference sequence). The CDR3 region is CASSRTRRDLEGYEQYF. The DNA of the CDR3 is TGTGCCAGCAGCCGCACGCGGCGGGACCTGGAGGGGTACGAGCAGTACTTC.

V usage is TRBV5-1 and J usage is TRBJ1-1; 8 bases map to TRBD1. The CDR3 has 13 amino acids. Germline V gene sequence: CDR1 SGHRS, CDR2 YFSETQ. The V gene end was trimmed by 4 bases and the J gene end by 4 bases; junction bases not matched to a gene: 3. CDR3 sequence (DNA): TGCGCCAGCAGCCCCGACAGGGGCACTGAAGCTTTCTTT. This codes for CASSPDRGTEAFF. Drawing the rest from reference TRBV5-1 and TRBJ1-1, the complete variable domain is KAGVTQTPRYLIKTRGQQVTLSCSPISGHRSVSWYQQTPGQGLQFLFEYFSETQRNKGNFPGRFSGRQFSNSRSEMNVSTLELGDSALYLCASSPDRGTEAFFGQGTRLTVV.

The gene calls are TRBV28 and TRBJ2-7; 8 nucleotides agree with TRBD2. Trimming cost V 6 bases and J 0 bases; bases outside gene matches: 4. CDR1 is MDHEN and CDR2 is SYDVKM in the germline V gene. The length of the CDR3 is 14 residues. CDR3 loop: CASRRLASSYEQYF. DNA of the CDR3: TGTGCCAGCAGGAGACTAGCGAGCTCCTACGAGCAGTACTTC. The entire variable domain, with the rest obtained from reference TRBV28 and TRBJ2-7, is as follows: DVKVTQSSRYLVKRTGEKVFLECVQDMDHENMFWYRQDPGLGLRLIYFSYDVKMKEKGDIPEGYSVSREKKERFSLILESASTNQTSMYLCASRRLASSYEQYFGPGTRLTVT.

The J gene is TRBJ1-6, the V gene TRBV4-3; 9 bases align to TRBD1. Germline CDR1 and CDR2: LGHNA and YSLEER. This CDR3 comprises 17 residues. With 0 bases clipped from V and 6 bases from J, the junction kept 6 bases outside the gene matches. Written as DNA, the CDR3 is TGCGCCAGCAGCCAAGATGCGGGGACAGGGCTTAATTCACCCCTCCACTTT. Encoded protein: CASSQDAGTGLNSPLHF.

In nucleotides, the CDR3 is TGTGCCAGCAGCTTTTTAGGCCCTAGCGGGGCCGCGAACACCGGGGAGCTGTTTTTT. Its protein is CASSFLGPSGAANTGELFF. V and J are TRBV5-6 and TRBJ2-2; 9 bases match TRBD2. CDR3 length equals 19 residues. The germline gives CDR1 SGHDT, CDR2 YYEEEE. The V segment lost 2 bases and the J segment 0 bases; nucleotides outside the gene matches: 11.

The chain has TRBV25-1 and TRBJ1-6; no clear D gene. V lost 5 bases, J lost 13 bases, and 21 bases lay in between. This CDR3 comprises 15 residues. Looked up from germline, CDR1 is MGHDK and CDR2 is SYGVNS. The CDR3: CASSSLDPGGGPLHF. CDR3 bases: TGTGCCAGCAGTTCCCTTGACCCGGGAGGAGGGCCCCTCCACTTT.

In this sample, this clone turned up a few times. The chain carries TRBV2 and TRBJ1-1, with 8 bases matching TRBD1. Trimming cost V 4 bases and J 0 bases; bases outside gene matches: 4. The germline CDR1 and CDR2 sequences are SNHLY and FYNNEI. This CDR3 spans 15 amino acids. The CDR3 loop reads CASSGGQGVNTEAFF. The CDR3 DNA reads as TGTGCCAGCAGTGGTGGACAGGGTGTGAACACTGAAGCTTTCTTT.

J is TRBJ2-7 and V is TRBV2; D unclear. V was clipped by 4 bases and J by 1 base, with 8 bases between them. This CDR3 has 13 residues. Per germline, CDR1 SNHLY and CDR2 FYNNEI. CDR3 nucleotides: TGTGCCAGCAGTGGGCAGGAGTCCTACGAGCAGTACTTC. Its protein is CASSGQESYEQYF.

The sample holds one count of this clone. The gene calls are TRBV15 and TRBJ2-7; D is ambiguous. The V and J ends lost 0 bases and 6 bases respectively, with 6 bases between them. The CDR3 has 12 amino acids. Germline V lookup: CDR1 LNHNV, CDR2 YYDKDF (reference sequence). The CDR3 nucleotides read TGTGCCACCAGCAGAGATTGGAGCGAGCAGTACTTC. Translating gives CATSRDWSEQYF.

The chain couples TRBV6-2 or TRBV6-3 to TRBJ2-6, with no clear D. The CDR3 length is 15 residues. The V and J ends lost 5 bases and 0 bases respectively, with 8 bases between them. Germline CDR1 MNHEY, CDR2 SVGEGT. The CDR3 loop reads CASSTSSSGANVLTF. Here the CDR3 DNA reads TGTGCCAGCAGTACGAGTAGCTCTGGGGCCAACGTCCTGACTTTC.

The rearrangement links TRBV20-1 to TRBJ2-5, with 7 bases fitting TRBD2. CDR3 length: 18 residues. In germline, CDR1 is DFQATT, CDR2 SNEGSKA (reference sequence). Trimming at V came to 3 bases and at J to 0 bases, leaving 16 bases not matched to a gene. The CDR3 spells CSASFLGRAGANQETQYF. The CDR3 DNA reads TGCAGTGCTAGTTTCCTTGGAAGGGCGGGAGCTAACCAAGAGACCCAGTACTTC.

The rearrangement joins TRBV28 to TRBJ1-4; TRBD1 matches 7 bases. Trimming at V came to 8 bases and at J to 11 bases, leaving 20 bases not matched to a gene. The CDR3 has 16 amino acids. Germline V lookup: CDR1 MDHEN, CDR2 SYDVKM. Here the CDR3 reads CASRRQGEGLEVKLFF. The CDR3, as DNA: TGTGCCAGCCGTCGTCAGGGGGAGGGATTGGAAGTGAAACTGTTTTTT.

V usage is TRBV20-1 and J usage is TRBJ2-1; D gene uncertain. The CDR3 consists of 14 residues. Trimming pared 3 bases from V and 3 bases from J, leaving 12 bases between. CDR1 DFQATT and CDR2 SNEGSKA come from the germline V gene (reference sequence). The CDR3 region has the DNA TGCAGTGCTAGTCGTGTGGAGAACTACAATGAGCAGTTCTTC. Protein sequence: CSASRVENYNEQFF.